A single sample is the source of the 8 T cell receptor beta chains below, sequenced in a study of regulatory T cells in long-lasting Graves disease. iRepertoire HTBI primers and Arm-PCR of CDR3 regions built TCR beta libraries. MiXCR, applied by TCRdb to the multiplex PCR reads, yields one record per CDR3 protein. The data contain roughly 500,000 distinct CDR3 sequences, 20% to 25% of them singletons. Time point indicated: persistent/refractory GD, antithyroid drugs over 5 years with positive TRAb. There was RNA extracted from PBMCs, and the TCR library was made from it. Source: peripheral blood mononuclear cells (PBMCs), taken when the disease was refractory, from a patient treated with antithyroid drugs. Source of these receptors: a female donor with Graves disease.

This chain uses TRBV18 with TRBJ2-5, with TRBD2 identical over 7 bases. The V segment lost 0 bases and the J segment 1 base; nucleotides outside the gene matches: 2. Germline V CDR1 and CDR2: KGHSH, LQKENI. The CDR3 extends over 15 amino acids. The CDR3 DNA reads TGTGCCAGCTCACCACCGGGGGGGTTCCAAGAGACCCAGTACTTC. Its protein is CASSPPGGFQETQYF.

This clonotype was observed a few times. The chain couples TRBV7-8 to TRBJ1-1, with D possibly being TRBD1 (6 bases). From germline, CDR1 is SGHVS and CDR2 FQNEAQ. Trimming shortened V by 1 base and J by 5 bases, and 14 bases separated the two germline ends. The CDR3 sequence is 15 residues long. Here the CDR3 reads CASSLEHRVETEAFF. CDR3 bases: TGTGCCAGCAGCTTAGAACACAGGGTTGAGACTGAAGCTTTCTTT.

The chain links TRBV5-5 to TRBJ1-1, with 8 bases identical to TRBD1. The CDR3 sequence is 15 residues long. V lost 1 base, J lost 8 bases, and 10 bases stayed unmatched. Per germline, CDR1 SGHKS and CDR2 YYEKEE (reference sequence). The CDR3 region is CASSLSFRGTGEAFF. CDR3 DNA sequence: TGTGCCAGCAGCTTGTCGTTCCGAGGGACAGGAGAAGCTTTCTTT.

As regards this clonotype: This may stem from a read error, because a much larger clone lies one nucleotide away. The chain links TRBV6-1 to TRBJ1-4, with D maybe TRBD1 (5 bases). Germline assignment: CDR1 MNHNS and CDR2 SASEGT. The CDR3 runs 19 residues. CDR3 protein: CASRMRQTGDKATNEKLSF. Written as DNA, the CDR3 is TGTGCCAGCAGAATGAGACAGACGGGAGACAAGGCAACTAATGAAAAACTGTCTTTT.

This clonotype was picked up many times. The CDR3: CASSPWMNTEAFF. The DNA for the CDR3 is TGTGCCAGCAGTCCCTGGATGAACACTGAAGCTTTCTTT. This rearrangement joins TRBV2 to TRBJ1-1; D is unclear. Looked up from germline, CDR1 is SNHLY and CDR2 is FYNNEI. Trimming removed 5 bases at V and 0 bases at J, with 7 bases between. The CDR3 is 13 amino acids.

In its sample, this clonotype was seen a few times. This chain uses TRBV6-2 or TRBV6-3 with TRBJ1-4; D gene ambiguous. The CDR3 length is 12 residues. Between the trimmed V and J ends, which lost 6 bases and 7 bases, there was a span of 9 bases. Germline CDR1 reads MNHEY; CDR2 reads SVGEGT. The CDR3 loop is CASREGSEKLFF. The CDR3 DNA reads as TGTGCCAGCAGAGAGGGTAGTGAAAAACTGTTTTTT.

The J gene is TRBJ2-2, the V gene TRBV29-1; D is perhaps TRBD1 (5 bases). V dropped 2 bases and J dropped 1 base, with 8 bases sitting between them. The CDR3 spans 14 residues. Looked up from germline, CDR1 is SQVTM and CDR2 is ANQGSEA. The CDR3 DNA follows: TGCAGCGTTGAAACAGGAGAGAACACCGGGGAGCTGTTTTTT. Translated, it gives CSVETGENTGELFF.

This clonotype came up many times. The rearrangement uses TRBV2 and TRBJ2-7; 9 nucleotides line up with TRBD1. The CDR3 spans 14 residues. The germline V gene has CDR1 SNHLY and CDR2 FYNNEI. Unmatched junction bases numbered 10, after V lost 8 bases and J lost 5 bases. The CDR3 coding sequence is TGTGCCAGCGTCGGGACAGGGATGAGGAACGAGCAGTACTTC. Protein sequence: CASVGTGMRNEQYF.